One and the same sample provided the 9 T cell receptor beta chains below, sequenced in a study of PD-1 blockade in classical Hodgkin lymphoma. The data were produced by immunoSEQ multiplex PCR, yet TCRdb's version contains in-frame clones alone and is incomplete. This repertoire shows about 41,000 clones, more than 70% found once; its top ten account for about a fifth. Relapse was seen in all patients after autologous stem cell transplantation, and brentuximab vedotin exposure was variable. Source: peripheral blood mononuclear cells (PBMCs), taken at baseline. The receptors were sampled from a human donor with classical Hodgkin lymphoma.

The CDR3 is CASSLAGGSNQPQHF. In nucleotides, the CDR3 is TGTGCCAGCAGCTTAGCAGGGGGCAGCAATCAGCCCCAGCATTTT. The gene calls are TRBV7-2 and TRBJ1-5, with 7 positions matching TRBD1. With V trimmed by 0 bases and J by 1 base, 0 bases remained unmatched. This CDR3 region has 15 residues. Germline V gives CDR1 SGHTA, CDR2 FQGNSA. The whole variable domain, remainder taken from reference TRBV7-2 and TRBJ1-5, is GAGVSQSPSNKVTEKGKDVELRCDPISGHTALYWYRQSLGQGLEFLIYFQGNSAPDKSGLPSDRFSAERTGGSVSTLTIQRTQQEDSAVYLCASSLAGGSNQPQHFGDGTRLSIL.

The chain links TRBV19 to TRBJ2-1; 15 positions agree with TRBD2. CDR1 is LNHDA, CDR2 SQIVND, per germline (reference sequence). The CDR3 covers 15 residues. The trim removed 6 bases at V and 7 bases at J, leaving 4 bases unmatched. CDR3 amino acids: CASSGLAGGGNEQFF. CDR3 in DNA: TGTGCCAGTAGCGGACTAGCGGGAGGGGGTAATGAGCAGTTCTTC. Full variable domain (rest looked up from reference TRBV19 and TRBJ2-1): DGGITQSPKYLFRKEGQNVTLSCEQNLNHDAMYWYRQDPGQGLRLIYYSQIVNDFQKGDIAEGYSVSREKKESFPLTVTSAQKNPTAFYLCASSGLAGGGNEQFFGPGTRLTVL.

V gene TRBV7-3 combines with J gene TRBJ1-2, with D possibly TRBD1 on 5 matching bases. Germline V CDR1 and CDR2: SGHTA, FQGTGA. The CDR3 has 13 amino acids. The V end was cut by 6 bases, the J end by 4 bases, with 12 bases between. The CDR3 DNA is TGTGCCAGCAGTTTCCAGGGAGGCTATGGCTACACCTTC. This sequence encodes CASSFQGGYGYTF. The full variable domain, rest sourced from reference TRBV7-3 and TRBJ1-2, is GAGVSQTPSNKVTEKGKYVELRCDPISGHTALYWYRQSLGQGPEFLIYFQGTGAADDSGLPNDRFFAVRPEGSVSTLKIQRTERGDSAVYLCASSFQGGYGYTFGSGTRLTVV.

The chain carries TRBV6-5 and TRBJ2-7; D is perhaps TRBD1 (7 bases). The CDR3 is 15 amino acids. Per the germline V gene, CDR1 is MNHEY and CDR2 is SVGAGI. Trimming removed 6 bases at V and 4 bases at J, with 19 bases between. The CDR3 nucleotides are TGTGCCAGCAGGGCGGGGCCGGGACAGCCGTACGAGCAGTACTTC. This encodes CASRAGPGQPYEQYF.

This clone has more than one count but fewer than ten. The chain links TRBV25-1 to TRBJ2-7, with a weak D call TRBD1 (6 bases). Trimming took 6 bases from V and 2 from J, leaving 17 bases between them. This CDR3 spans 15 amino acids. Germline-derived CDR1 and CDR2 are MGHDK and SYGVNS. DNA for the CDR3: TGTGCCAGCAGCGAAATCGACAGGCCTGCCTACGAGCAGTACTTC. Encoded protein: CASSEIDRPAYEQYF.

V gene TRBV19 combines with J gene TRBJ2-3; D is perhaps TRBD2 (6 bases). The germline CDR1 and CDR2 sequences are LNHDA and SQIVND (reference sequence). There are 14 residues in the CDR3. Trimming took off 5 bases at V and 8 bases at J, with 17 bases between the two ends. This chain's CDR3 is CASSLGTDGGTQYF. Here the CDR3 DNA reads TGTGCCAGTAGTTTAGGGACGGACGGGGGTACGCAGTATTTT.

The CDR3 region has the DNA TGTGCCAGCAGTGAAGGCCTAGCAGTTTACAATGAGCAGTTCTTC. It encodes CASSEGLAVYNEQFF. The V and J genes are TRBV6-1 and TRBJ2-1, with D perhaps matching TRBD2 (5 bases). The length of the CDR3 is 15 residues. From germline, CDR1 is MNHNS and CDR2 SASEGT. Deletions cut 1 base from V and 4 bases from J, with 11 bases between.

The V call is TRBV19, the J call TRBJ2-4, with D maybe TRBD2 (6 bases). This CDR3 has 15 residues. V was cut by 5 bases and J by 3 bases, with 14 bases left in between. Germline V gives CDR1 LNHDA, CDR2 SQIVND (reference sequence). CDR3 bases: TGTGCCAGTAGTGGGGCGGGACGGCGCAAAAACATTCAGTACTTC. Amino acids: CASSGAGRRKNIQYF.

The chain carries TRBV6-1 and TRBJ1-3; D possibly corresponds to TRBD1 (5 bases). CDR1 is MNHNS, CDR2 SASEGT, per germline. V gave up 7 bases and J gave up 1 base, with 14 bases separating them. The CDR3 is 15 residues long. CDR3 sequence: CASKGDAGSGNTIYF. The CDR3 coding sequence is TGTGCCAGCAAAGGGGACGCCGGGTCTGGAAACACCATATATTTT.